Detailed here is one TCR beta chain. This specimen comes from a study of blood T cell repertoires in COVID-19. The data were produced by immunoSEQ multiplex PCR, yet TCRdb's version contains in-frame clones alone and is incomplete. In the table there are roughly 81,000 clones, 89% of which are singletons. CDR3 length equals 12 residues. The ends were cut back, 3 bases at V and 2 bases at J, with 5 bases in the middle. From germline, CDR1 is SGHRS and CDR2 YFSETQ. The chain carries TRBV5-1 and TRBJ1-2; D is uncertain. Sequencing input: peripheral blood. This TCR derives from a man aged 65 to 85 with active or convalescent COVID-19. CDR3 sequence reads: CASSYLNYGYTF. The CDR3 coding sequence is TGCGCCAGCAGCTATCTAAACTATGGCTACACCTTC. Variable domain in full (rest from reference TRBV5-1 and TRBJ1-2): KAGVTQTPRYLIKTRGQQVTLSCSPISGHRSVSWYQQTPGQGLQFLFEYFSETQRNKGNFPGRFSGRQFSNSRSEMNVSTLELGDSALYLCASSYLNYGYTFGSGTRLTVV.